The 30 T cell receptor beta chains below all came from one sample that was sequenced in a study of vaccination and CD4 T cells after COVID-19. Indicated treatment: roughly 11-day PBMC culture with coronavirus spike peptide pools or control peptides (ViraFEST assay). These receptors are not linked to any known antigen. Cultured CD4+ T cell DNA underwent sequencing with the Oncomine TCR Beta short-read assay. TCRdb independently ran MiXCR on the PCR reads; one entry per CDR3 protein. The repertoire has under 9,000 distinct CDR3 sequences, 73% of them found once; the top ten carry 25% to 40%. Sequenced sample: CD4+ T cells from blood, cultured in vitro. These receptors came from a human donor who had recovered from COVID-19.

The chain couples TRBV19 to TRBJ1-5; 10 bases map to TRBD1. The V gene end was trimmed by 7 bases and the J gene end by 0 bases; junction bases not matched to a gene: 15. Germline lookup yields CDR1 LNHDA and CDR2 SQIVND (reference sequence). The CDR3 has 19 amino acids. The CDR3 here is CASNTFPGQGSYSNQPQHF. CDR3 bases: TGTGCCAGTAACACGTTCCCGGGACAGGGGAGCTATAGCAATCAGCCCCAGCATTTT.

The chain has TRBV7-9 and TRBJ1-4; no clear D gene. This CDR3 comprises 16 residues. V gave up 5 bases and J gave up 6 bases, with 19 bases separating them. Germline CDR1 reads SEHNR; CDR2 reads FQNEAQ (reference sequence). CDR3 loop: CASSPGTVGKHEKLFF. In DNA, the CDR3 is TGTGCCAGCAGCCCCGGTACGGTAGGAAAACATGAAAAACTGTTTTTT.

There are a few counts of this clonotype. The rearrangement uses TRBV11-3 and TRBJ1-2; 10 bases agree with TRBD1. The CDR3 loop spans 13 amino acids. Unmatched junction bases numbered 1, after V lost 3 bases and J lost 6 bases. The V gene's germline CDR1 is SGHNT and CDR2 YENEEA. The DNA of the CDR3 is TGTGCCAGCAGCTTCGGACAGGGGGATGGCTACACCTTC. The encoded protein is CASSFGQGDGYTF. Drawing the rest from reference TRBV11-3 and TRBJ1-2, the complete variable domain is EAGVVQSPRYKIIEKKQPVAFWCNPISGHNTLYWYLQNLGQGPELLIRYENEEAVDDSQLPKDRFSAERLKGVDSTLKIQPAELGDSAVYLCASSFGQGDGYTFGSGTRLTVV.

The V and J genes are TRBV4-1 and TRBJ2-2; a weak D match, TRBD1 (5 bases). Germline V gives CDR1 MGHRA, CDR2 YSYEKL. V was pared by 3 bases and J by 5 bases, with 16 bases between. This CDR3 comprises 16 residues. The CDR3, as DNA: TGCGCCAGCAGCCATAAGGCAGGGTTAAGGACCGGGGAGCTGTTTTTT. Translating it yields CASSHKAGLRTGELFF.

This clonotype was picked up a small number of times. The rearrangement uses TRBV20-1 and TRBJ2-1; D remains ambiguous. Germline loops: CDR1 DFQATT, CDR2 SNEGSKA (reference sequence). There are 13 residues in the CDR3. For the CDR3, the DNA is TGCAGCGGGCTGGCGGAGACCTACAATGAGCAGTTCTTC. Residues: CSGLAETYNEQFF.

The V call is TRBV19, the J call TRBJ1-1, with 7 bases identical to TRBD1. V was clipped by 5 bases and J by 4 bases; unmatched bases: 1. The CDR3 has 12 residues. Germline values: CDR1 LNHDA, CDR2 SQIVND (reference sequence). CDR3 DNA: TGTGCCAGTAGTCCAGGGGGCACTGAAGCTTTCTTT. Translated, it gives CASSPGGTEAFF.

V and J are TRBV6-1 and TRBJ2-1; D is possibly TRBD1 (7 bases). The DNA end is a closer match to TRBJ2-7, so the J assignment may be wrong. CDR3 length: 14 amino acids. Germline V gives CDR1 MNHNS, CDR2 SASEGT. CDR3 residues: CASSDGGGIDEQYF. CDR3 DNA sequence: TGTGCCAGCAGTGATGGAGGGGGCATAGACGAGCAGTACTTC.

V is TRBV30 and J is TRBJ1-4, with unresolved D. Germline-derived CDR1 and CDR2 are GTSNPN and SVGIG (reference sequence). The length of the CDR3 is 14 residues. Trimming left V 0 bases short and J 8 bases short, with 13 bases between. The CDR3 sequence is CAWSVGRVREKLFF. The CDR3 DNA follows: TGTGCCTGGAGTGTTGGGAGGGTAAGGGAAAAACTGTTTTTT.

This chain's CDR3 is CASRGSQGFSSYNSPLHF. As DNA, the CDR3 is TGTGCCAGCAGGGGATCTCAGGGGTTTAGCTCCTATAATTCACCCCTCCACTTT. The chain combines TRBV27 with TRBJ1-6, with D tentatively TRBD1 (6 bases). This CDR3 comprises 18 residues. Germline assignment: CDR1 MNHEY and CDR2 SMNVEV (reference sequence). Trimming stripped 6 bases from V and 0 bases from J, with 18 bases between.

The chain employs TRBV5-8 and TRBJ1-1, with D possibly matching TRBD1 (5 bases). CDR3 length equals 16 residues. With 4 bases removed from V and 1 base from J, the gap between germline ends came to 17 bases. Germline CDR1 and CDR2: SGHTS and YDEGEE. In nucleotides, the CDR3 is TGTGCCAGCAGCCCGAGAAAGGGGCGAGGGAACACTGAAGCTTTCTTT. It yields the protein CASSPRKGRGNTEAFF.

This clonotype qualifies as large. The gene calls are TRBV5-8 and TRBJ1-6; no clear D. The CDR3 has 13 amino acids. Germline-derived CDR1 and CDR2 are SGHTS and YDEGEE. Trimming took off 8 bases at V and 6 bases at J, with 12 bases between the two ends. The CDR3 nucleotides are TGTGCCAGTAATAGGGATCCTAATTCACCCCTCCACTTT. Translated, it gives CASNRDPNSPLHF.

The CDR3 region is CASSWGRENSPLHF. The CDR3 nucleotides read TGTGCCAGCAGTTGGGGCAGAGAAAATTCACCCCTCCACTTT. This chain links TRBV28 with TRBJ1-6, with D maybe TRBD1 (5 bases). The CDR3 is made up of 14 amino acids. Germline V gene sequence: CDR1 MDHEN, CDR2 SYDVKM. Trimming left V 4 bases short and J 7 bases short, with 11 bases between.

The V and J genes are TRBV19 and TRBJ2-3, with 7 bases aligning to TRBD2. V lost 3 bases to trimming and J lost 1 base; unmatched junction nucleotides: 4. CDR3 length: 15 residues. In germline, CDR1 is LNHDA, CDR2 SQIVND (reference sequence). The CDR3 nucleotides read TGTGCCAGTAGTATCCCGGGGAGGGGCACAGATACGCAGTATTTT. Amino acids: CASSIPGRGTDTQYF.

The chain links TRBV7-8 to TRBJ2-1, with TRBD2 identical over 11 bases. J gave up 0 bases and V 5 bases, and 3 bases lay outside the gene matches. CDR1 SGHVS and CDR2 FQNEAQ come from the germline V gene. The CDR3 consists of 16 residues. CDR3 DNA: TGTGCCAGCAGCCCAACTAGCGGGAGCTCCTACAATGAGCAGTTCTTC. It codes for CASSPTSGSSYNEQFF.

The chain carries TRBV6-1 and TRBJ1-6, with 9 bases fitting TRBD1. J was trimmed by 9 bases and V by 2 bases; bases with no gene match: 8. The CDR3 sequence is 16 residues long. Germline V CDR1 and CDR2: MNHNS, SASEGT. CDR3 in DNA: TGTGCCAGCAGTGAACTAGTGACAGGGGGAAGTTCACCCCTCCACTTT. Its translation: CASSELVTGGSSPLHF.

The V call is TRBV7-2, the J call TRBJ1-5; no clear D. The V gene lost 0 bases and the J gene lost 7 bases, with 13 bases spanning the gap. Germline V gives CDR1 SGHTA, CDR2 FQGNSA. The CDR3 spans 15 residues. This chain's CDR3 is CASSLAWSAGQPQHF. The CDR3 nucleotides are TGTGCCAGCAGCTTAGCGTGGTCGGCGGGACAGCCCCAGCATTTT.

The table lists this clonotype with a few counts. The V gene is TRBV20-1, the J gene TRBJ1-2; no definite D call. This CDR3 is built from 12 residues. Germline values: CDR1 DFQATT, CDR2 SNEGSKA (reference sequence). V dropped 3 bases and J dropped 8 bases, with 13 bases sitting between them. The CDR3: CSARTSGGGYTF. For the CDR3, the DNA is TGCAGTGCTAGGACCTCCGGCGGAGGCTACACCTTC.

The J gene is TRBJ2-2, the V gene TRBV6-1, with D unclear. Germline values: CDR1 MNHNS, CDR2 SASEGT. V was trimmed by 7 bases and J by 3 bases, leaving 18 bases between them. The CDR3 length is 16 residues. CDR3 DNA: TGTGCCAGCACCGCAAACGTAGTTCGGGACACCGGGGAGCTGTTTTTT. Its protein product is CASTANVVRDTGELFF.

This clonotype has a handful of counts. This chain connects TRBV10-3 to TRBJ2-5; TRBD1 aligns across 9 bases. Per germline, CDR1 ENHRY and CDR2 SYGVKD. V shed 0 bases, J shed 5 bases, and the junction held 7 bases outside the gene matches. This CDR3 spans 16 amino acids. DNA for the CDR3: TGTGCCATCAGTGAGTCTTGGACAGGGGAGGGGGAGACCCAGTACTTC. This gives the protein CAISESWTGEGETQYF.

This clonotype occurred once. V usage is TRBV6-1 and J usage is TRBJ1-1; the D gene is possibly TRBD1 (5 bases). Trimming stripped 5 bases from V and 3 bases from J, with 16 bases between. The CDR3 has 15 residues. The V gene's germline CDR1 is MNHNS and CDR2 SASEGT. The CDR3, as DNA: TGTGCCAGCAGTCCCTGGGGCGGGATCGACACTGAAGCTTTCTTT. Residues: CASSPWGGIDTEAFF.

The gene calls are TRBV7-9 and TRBJ1-5; 7 bases align to TRBD1. From germline, CDR1 is SEHNR and CDR2 FQNEAQ (reference sequence). V dropped 5 bases and J dropped 1; count of bases not matched to a gene: 5. CDR3 length: 15 amino acids. The CDR3 reads CASSPGQASNQPQHF. The CDR3 DNA follows: TGTGCCAGCAGCCCTGGACAGGCGAGCAATCAGCCCCAGCATTTT.

V is TRBV27 and J is TRBJ1-5, with a possible D match to TRBD1 (5 bases). Germline CDR1 and CDR2: MNHEY and SMNVEV (reference sequence). The CDR3 is 15 amino acids. Between the trimmed V and J ends, which lost 8 bases and 5 bases, there was a span of 19 bases. Written as DNA, the CDR3 is TGTGCCAGCGCGGGAAGGGACTCCCGTCATCAGCCCCAGCATTTT. Its protein is CASAGRDSRHQPQHF.

This clonotype was seen just once. The J gene is TRBJ1-3, the V gene TRBV15; 7 nucleotides match TRBD1. There are 15 residues in the CDR3. J was trimmed by 2 bases and V by 0 bases; bases with no gene match: 1. Germline V gene lookup returns CDR1 LNHNV and CDR2 YYDKDF (reference sequence). The CDR3 coding sequence is TGTGCCACCAGCAGAGACCAGGGGGCTGGAAACACCATATATTTT. It encodes CATSRDQGAGNTIYF.

The chain is built from TRBV19 and TRBJ1-2; D gene ambiguous. CDR3 length: 14 residues. Trimming removed 5 bases at V and 4 bases at J, with 14 bases between. Germline CDR1 and CDR2: LNHDA and SQIVND (reference sequence). CDR3 protein: CASSLSVRIYGYTF. As DNA, the CDR3 is TGTGCCAGTAGTCTTTCCGTAAGGATCTATGGCTACACCTTC.

The V gene is TRBV6-1, the J gene TRBJ2-7; the D gene is possibly TRBD1 (5 bases). The CDR3 runs 12 residues. Looked up from germline, CDR1 is MNHNS and CDR2 is SASEGT. Trimming cost V 3 bases and J 10 bases, with 13 bases left between them. CDR3 sequence reads: CASSDTRQPQYF. CDR3 in DNA: TGTGCCAGCAGTGATACCCGACAGCCCCAGTACTTC.

The chain carries TRBV6-2 or TRBV6-3 and TRBJ2-3; D uncertain. The CDR3 consists of 12 residues. Trimming took 2 bases from V and 10 from J, leaving 10 bases between them. The V gene's germline CDR1 is MNHEY and CDR2 SVGEGT. CDR3 residues: CASSYLRRPQYF. CDR3 sequence (DNA): TGTGCCAGCAGTTACCTTAGAAGACCGCAGTATTTT.

This clonotype was seen more than once but under ten times. The chain employs TRBV4-1 and TRBJ1-5, with TRBD1 identical over 7 bases. The CDR3 is made up of 16 amino acids. Germline V CDR1 and CDR2: MGHRA, YSYEKL. J lost 0 bases, V lost 3 bases, and 5 bases had no gene match. As DNA, the CDR3 is TGCGCCAGCAGCCATAGACAGGGAAATAGCAATCAGCCCCAGCATTTT. This codes for CASSHRQGNSNQPQHF.

The chain carries TRBV20-1 and TRBJ2-3; 7 nucleotides align to TRBD2. Per the germline V gene, CDR1 is DFQATT and CDR2 is SNEGSKA (reference sequence). This CDR3 has 15 residues. CDR3 sequence reads: CSAEGGRGGTDTQYF. CDR3 sequence (DNA): TGCAGCGCTGAGGGAGGGCGGGGTGGCACAGATACGCAGTATTTT.

J is TRBJ1-2 and V is TRBV7-2; the D is unclear. Trimming shortened V by 7 bases and J by 3 bases, and 18 bases separated the two germline ends. CDR3 length: 15 residues. CDR1 SGHTA and CDR2 FQGNSA come from the germline V gene. DNA for the CDR3: TGTGCCAGCATCACAAAAAACGATTGGGACTATGGCTACACCTTC. Amino acid sequence: CASITKNDWDYGYTF.

The rearrangement links TRBV19 to TRBJ1-2; D gene ambiguous. The CDR3 sequence is 11 residues long. Trimming left V 4 bases short and J 8 bases short, with 8 bases between. Germline V gene data show CDR1 as LNHDA and CDR2 as SQIVND (reference sequence). The CDR3 spells CASSTFSGYTF. The CDR3 region has the DNA TGTGCCAGTAGTACGTTTAGCGGCTACACCTTC.